Listed below are T cell receptor beta chains from one sample, sequenced in a study of regulatory T cells in long-lasting Graves disease. One entry per CDR3 protein results from TCRdb running MiXCR on the multiplex PCR reads. The table lists 550,000 to 700,000 distinct CDR3 sequences, about 15% of them singletons. The same sample was also studied in work on T cells in Graves' hyperthyroidism and ophthalmopathy.

Sequenced material: peripheral blood mononuclear cells (PBMCs), taken at new diagnosis, from a patient treated with antithyroid drugs. The receptor source for this set is a man younger than 35 with Graves disease. Both conserved end residues are part of each CDR3. A D gene is named only where the DNA matches it firmly. Rows may omit the clone size; those that give it use once, few, many or a size class.

clone_size: few
j_call: TRBJ1-5
d_call: -
v_call: TRBV6-1
cdr3_nt: TGTGCCAGCCAACCCGCAGGGGGCAATCAGCCCCAGCATTTT
cdr3_aa: CASQPAGGNQPQHF

clone_size: few
j_call: TRBJ2-5
d_call: TRBD1
v_call: TRBV5-4
cdr3_nt: TGTGCCAGCAGCTTGTCCGGGACAGCCCAAGAGACCCAGTACTTC
cdr3_aa: CASSLSGTAQETQYF

clone_size: -
j_call: TRBJ2-1
d_call: TRBD2
v_call: TRBV11-1
cdr3_nt: TGCGCCAGCAGCCAAGGCCTGGCGGGAGGACCTCCGCGCGAGCAGTTCTTC
cdr3_aa: CASSQGLAGGPPREQFF

clone_size: few
j_call: TRBJ2-7
d_call: TRBD1
v_call: TRBV7-9
cdr3_nt: TGTGCCAGCAGCTTAGCGAGGGGACAGGGGGCTCTTACTGCCTACGAGCAGTACTTC
cdr3_aa: CASSLARGQGALTAYEQYF

clone_size: few
j_call: TRBJ2-2
d_call: -
v_call: TRBV19
cdr3_nt: TGTGCCAGTAACCACCGGGACTCTAACCCCGGGGAGCTGTTTTTT
cdr3_aa: CASNHRDSNPGELFF

clone_size: -
j_call: TRBJ1-3
d_call: -
v_call: TRBV28
cdr3_nt: TGTGCCAGCAGTTTTGGGACATTCTCTGGAAACACCATATATTTT
cdr3_aa: CASSFGTFSGNTIYF

clone_size: many
j_call: TRBJ1-4
d_call: -
v_call: TRBV12-3/TRBV12-4
cdr3_nt: TGTGCCAGCAGTTTGTCCGGGGGTTATGAAAAACTGTTTTTT
cdr3_aa: CASSLSGGYEKLFF

clone_size: -
j_call: TRBJ1-5
d_call: TRBD1
v_call: TRBV6-1
cdr3_nt: TGTGCCAGCAGGGGGCGGGGGACAGGCCTTGATCAGCCCCAGCATTTT
cdr3_aa: CASRGRGTGLDQPQHF

clone_size: -
j_call: TRBJ1-3
d_call: -
v_call: TRBV30
cdr3_nt: TGTGCCTGGAGTGTAGCTGGAAACACCATATATTTT
cdr3_aa: CAWSVAGNTIYF

clone_size: many
j_call: TRBJ2-7
d_call: -
v_call: TRBV30
cdr3_nt: TGTGCCTGGAGTGCATTTACCGGGACTGCTAACGAGCAGTACTTC
cdr3_aa: CAWSAFTGTANEQYF

clone_size: many
j_call: TRBJ2-7
d_call: -
v_call: TRBV5-1
cdr3_nt: TGCGCCAGCAGCTCCCCCGACGCCTACGAGCAGTACTTC
cdr3_aa: CASSSPDAYEQYF

clone_size: few
j_call: TRBJ2-1
d_call: -
v_call: TRBV7-9
cdr3_nt: TGTGCCAGCAGCCCGTTGGGCGGCCATAGTGAGCAGTTCTTC
cdr3_aa: CASSPLGGHSEQFF

clone_size: -
j_call: TRBJ1-5
d_call: TRBD1
v_call: TRBV7-3
cdr3_nt: TGTGCCAGCAGCCAAACAGGGGGGGATCAGCCCCAGCATTTT
cdr3_aa: CASSQTGGDQPQHF

clone_size: many
j_call: TRBJ2-3
d_call: TRBD1
v_call: TRBV7-9
cdr3_nt: TGTGCCAGCAGCCCCTACTCGACCGGGACAGGGGATCGGGGAGATACGCAGTATTTT
cdr3_aa: CASSPYSTGTGDRGDTQYF

clone_size: -
j_call: TRBJ2-1
d_call: -
v_call: TRBV15
cdr3_nt: TGTGCCACCAGCAGTCCCAATGAACGCTACTACAATGAGCAGTTCTTC
cdr3_aa: CATSSPNERYYNEQFF

clone_size: many
j_call: TRBJ2-4
d_call: TRBD1
v_call: TRBV2
cdr3_nt: TGTGCCAGCAAGGGGACAGTTAGAGCCAAAAACATTCAGTACTTC
cdr3_aa: CASKGTVRAKNIQYF

clone_size: few
j_call: TRBJ1-4
d_call: -
v_call: TRBV19
cdr3_nt: TGTGCCAGTAGGAGGAGGGCCCAGGCCGAGGGTGAAAAACTGTTTTTT
cdr3_aa: CASRRRAQAEGEKLFF

clone_size: -
j_call: TRBJ1-6
d_call: -
v_call: TRBV15
cdr3_nt: TGTGCCACCAGCAGAGATCCAGCGACTTTGGGATCACCCCTCCACTTT
cdr3_aa: CATSRDPATLGSPLHF

clone_size: -
j_call: TRBJ1-4
d_call: -
v_call: TRBV5-5
cdr3_nt: TGTGCCAGCAGCTTGGTCGGGGGGGTAGCTGAAAAACTGTTTTTT
cdr3_aa: CASSLVGGVAEKLFF

clone_size: -
j_call: TRBJ2-2
d_call: -
v_call: TRBV9
cdr3_nt: TGTGCCAGCAGCGTAGCCGGGACATTCCTGGAAACCACCGGGGAGCTGTTTTTT
cdr3_aa: CASSVAGTFLETTGELFF

clone_size: -
j_call: TRBJ1-2
d_call: -
v_call: TRBV19
cdr3_nt: TGTGCTTCGCGAAATGAGCTGGATGGCTACACCTTC
cdr3_aa: CASRNELDGYTF

clone_size: few
j_call: TRBJ1-5
d_call: -
v_call: TRBV11-1
cdr3_nt: TGTGCCAGCAGCATCAGACCCGGTCAGCCCCAGCATTTT
cdr3_aa: CASSIRPGQPQHF

clone_size: many
j_call: TRBJ2-1
d_call: TRBD1
v_call: TRBV6-2/TRBV6-3
cdr3_nt: TGTGCCAGCTACCTAAAGGCAGGGGGCTCCTACAATGAGCAGTTCTTC
cdr3_aa: CASYLKAGGSYNEQFF

clone_size: many
j_call: TRBJ1-2
d_call: -
v_call: TRBV12-3/TRBV12-4
cdr3_nt: TGTGCCAGCAGTTTTCCAGCGAACTATGGCTACACCTTC
cdr3_aa: CASSFPANYGYTF

clone_size: -
j_call: TRBJ1-2
d_call: -
v_call: TRBV19
cdr3_nt: TGTGCCAGCCAGGGGAAAAACTATGGCTACACCTTC
cdr3_aa: CASQGKNYGYTF

clone_size: many
j_call: TRBJ1-1
d_call: TRBD1
v_call: TRBV9
cdr3_nt: TGTGCCAGCAGTGCTGACAGGGACACTGAAGCTTTCTTT
cdr3_aa: CASSADRDTEAFF

clone_size: many
j_call: TRBJ1-1
d_call: -
v_call: TRBV6-1
cdr3_nt: TGTGCCAGCAGTGTAGGCACAGGCACTGAAGCTTTCTTT
cdr3_aa: CASSVGTGTEAFF

clone_size: many
j_call: TRBJ2-7
d_call: TRBD2
v_call: TRBV28
cdr3_nt: TGTGCCAGCAGTCCCCTAGCGGGAGCCCACGAGCAGTACTTC
cdr3_aa: CASSPLAGAHEQYF

clone_size: many
j_call: TRBJ2-7
d_call: TRBD2
v_call: TRBV28
cdr3_nt: TGTGCCAGCAGCCCAGGACTAGCGGGAGACCGCTACGAGCAGTACTTC
cdr3_aa: CASSPGLAGDRYEQYF

clone_size: many
j_call: TRBJ1-1
d_call: -
v_call: TRBV5-1
cdr3_nt: TGTGCCAGCAGTTACCTTACGGGCGGCACTGAAGCTTTCTTT
cdr3_aa: CASSYLTGGTEAFF

clone_size: many
j_call: TRBJ2-3
d_call: -
v_call: TRBV7-8
cdr3_nt: TGTGCCAGCAGCTCTAGAATAAGGGATACGCAGTATTTT
cdr3_aa: CASSSRIRDTQYF

clone_size: many
j_call: TRBJ1-4
d_call: -
v_call: TRBV6-1
cdr3_nt: TGTGCCAGCAGCCCTTCCAGGGGACTGTTTTTT
cdr3_aa: CASSPSRGLFF